This entry lists 17 T cell receptor beta chains sequenced from one sample in a study of T cells in Graves' hyperthyroidism and ophthalmopathy. Template material for amplifying TCR beta CDR3 regions consisted of RNA transcripts. The HTBI set primed first-round TCR CDR3 RT-PCR. TCRdb independently ran MiXCR on the multiplex PCR reads; one entry per CDR3 protein. Of 500,000 to 650,000 distinct CDR3 sequences in the sample, around 13% were seen once. The sequenced material came from blood. Receptor source: a woman in her 40s with Graves' hyperthyroidism.

This clonotype was recorded a few times. V usage is TRBV29-1 and J usage is TRBJ2-1, with TRBD2 matching over 14 bases. Germline CDR1 SQVTM, CDR2 ANQGSEA. This CDR3 region has 17 residues. V lost 7 bases, J lost 6 bases, and 14 bases stayed unmatched. CDR3 coding DNA: TGCAGCGCCGCCGGGACTAGCGGGAGAGGGTGGGCCAATGAGCAGTTCTTC. Amino acids: CSAAGTSGRGWANEQFF.

This clonotype was detected ten times or more. The CDR3 sequence: CASSSGTGMTGANVLTF. The CDR3 DNA reads TGTGCCAGCAGTTCCGGGACAGGCATGACTGGGGCCAACGTCCTGACTTTC. The chain has TRBV28 and TRBJ2-6, with TRBD1 matching 8 bases. J lost 2 bases, V lost 4 bases, and 7 bases had no gene match. Germline CDR1 is MDHEN and CDR2 is SYDVKM. The CDR3 consists of 17 residues.

This clonotype was picked up a small number of times. The chain uses TRBV6-1 and TRBJ2-7, with D tentatively TRBD2 (6 bases). Germline V lookup: CDR1 MNHNS, CDR2 SASEGT. V dropped 6 bases and J dropped 1 base, with 13 bases sitting between them. This CDR3 is 14 amino acids long. The CDR3 reads CASRQSGGSYEQYF. CDR3 DNA: TGTGCCAGCAGACAGAGCGGAGGGTCCTACGAGCAGTACTTC.

This clonotype appeared a few times. The V and J genes are TRBV5-1 and TRBJ2-3; no firm D call. The V and J ends lost 0 bases and 6 bases respectively, with 11 bases between them. The CDR3 sequence is 14 residues long. Germline loops: CDR1 SGHRS, CDR2 YFSETQ. CDR3 protein: CASSLGGEADTQYF. The CDR3 bases are TGCGCCAGCAGCTTGGGAGGAGAGGCGGATACGCAGTATTTT.

Concerning this clonotype: The junction and the germline gene differ at one end; a read error may be behind it. This chain joins TRBV3-1 and TRBJ2-2; unclear D gene. Germline V gene data show CDR1 as LGHDT and CDR2 as YNNKEL (reference sequence). This CDR3 spans 14 amino acids. In DNA form, the CDR3 reads TGTGCCAGCCGATACGGGCCCAACACCGAGGAGCTGTTTTTT. It is translated as CASRYGPNTEELFF. The complete variable domain, with remaining parts taken from reference TRBV3-1 and TRBJ2-2, reads DTAVSQTPKYLVTQMGNDKSIKCEQNLGHDTMYWYKQDSKKFLKIMFSYNNKELIINETVPNRFSPKSPDKAHLNLHINSLELGDSAVYFCASRYGPNTEELFFGEGSRLTVL.

This clonotype was counted at least ten times. V and J are TRBV28 and TRBJ2-2; the D gene is possibly TRBD2 (6 bases). Germline CDR1 is MDHEN and CDR2 is SYDVKM. This CDR3 is 13 amino acids long. V was pared by 6 bases and J by 5 bases, with 10 bases between. CDR3 bases: TGTGCCAGCAGCCGCGGGGTGACCGGGGAGCTGTTTTTT. Residues: CASSRGVTGELFF.

V and J are TRBV4-1 and TRBJ2-1; perhaps TRBD1 as D (5 bases). The CDR3 is made up of 16 amino acids. The germline gives CDR1 MGHRA, CDR2 YSYEKL. V lost 0 bases and J lost 4, with 13 bases in between. The DNA of the CDR3 is TGCGCCAGCAGCCAAGACGCGGCAGGGCCTTACAATGAGCAGTTCTTC. Its translation is CASSQDAAGPYNEQFF.

In this sample, this clonotype turned up many times. The chain uses TRBV5-1 and TRBJ1-1, with D hard to call. The CDR3 spans 15 residues. V dropped 0 bases and J dropped 4 bases, with 13 bases sitting between them. Per germline, CDR1 SGHRS and CDR2 YFSETQ. The DNA of the CDR3 is TGCGCCAGCAGCTTGGGGGGAAGTCTGGGCACTGAAGCTTTCTTT. Translated, it gives CASSLGGSLGTEAFF. The full variable domain, with the rest looked up from reference TRBV5-1 and TRBJ1-1, is KAGVTQTPRYLIKTRGQQVTLSCSPISGHRSVSWYQQTPGQGLQFLFEYFSETQRNKGNFPGRFSGRQFSNSRSEMNVSTLELGDSALYLCASSLGGSLGTEAFFGQGTRLTVV.

The table lists this clonotype with many counts. The rearrangement joins TRBV12-3 or TRBV12-4 to TRBJ1-5; 9 positions agree with TRBD1. The junction had 11 bases not matched to a gene; V was cut back by 7 bases and J by 1 base. The CDR3 contains 17 residues. The CDR3, as DNA: TGTGCCAGCACCCTTATGGGGACAGGGTTAAGCAATCAGCCCCAGCATTTT. Amino acid sequence: CASTLMGTGLSNQPQHF.

This clonotype was recorded a few times. The V and J genes are TRBV6-1 and TRBJ2-5; a weak D match, TRBD2 (6 bases). V lost 6 bases and J lost 7, with 15 bases in between. The germline V gene encodes CDR1 MNHNS and CDR2 SASEGT. The CDR3 totals 13 residues. CDR3 amino acids: CASRPSSAGTQYF. DNA of the CDR3: TGTGCCAGCAGGCCCTCTAGCGCGGGGACCCAGTACTTC.

This clonotype was picked up a small number of times. The chain has TRBV29-1 and TRBJ1-1, with D perhaps TRBD1 (6 bases). Trimming removed 1 base at V and 6 bases at J, with 18 bases between. This CDR3 is 15 amino acids long. Germline-derived CDR1 and CDR2 are SQVTM and ANQGSEA. The CDR3 nucleotides are TGCAGCGTTGAAGCCCCCGGGACACGGATCCCTGAAGCTTTCTTT. Its protein product is CSVEAPGTRIPEAFF.

The chain uses TRBV20-1 and TRBJ2-7, with 8 bases fitting TRBD1. The trim removed 3 bases at V and 2 bases at J, leaving 6 bases unmatched. From germline, CDR1 is DFQATT and CDR2 SNEGSKA (reference sequence). The CDR3 sequence is 14 residues long. CDR3 sequence: CSASSGQGTYEQYF. The CDR3 coding sequence is TGCAGTGCTAGTAGCGGACAGGGAACCTACGAGCAGTACTTC.

This clonotype was counted at least ten times. Here the CDR3 reads CASAPIGLAGAGELFF. Written as DNA, the CDR3 is TGTGCCAGCGCGCCAATAGGACTAGCGGGAGCCGGGGAGCTGTTTTTT. This chain joins TRBV6-1 and TRBJ2-2; TRBD2 matches at 13 bases. The germline V gene has CDR1 MNHNS and CDR2 SASEGT. This CDR3 is 16 amino acids long. V lost 8 bases to trimming and J lost 6 bases; unmatched junction nucleotides: 9.

The sample holds many counts of this clonotype. The J gene is TRBJ1-1, the V gene TRBV30; tentative D call: TRBD1 (6 bases). CDR3 length: 13 amino acids. V was clipped by 5 bases and J by 1 base, with 11 bases between them. Germline loops: CDR1 GTSNPN, CDR2 SVGIG (reference sequence). DNA for the CDR3: TGTGCCTGGGGTCGAGGGGGGAACACTGAAGCTTTCTTT. Amino acids: CAWGRGGNTEAFF.

This clonotype was counted at least ten times. The genes are TRBV4-1 and TRBJ2-3; a weak D match, TRBD2 (5 bases). The CDR3 loop spans 16 amino acids. Trimming left V 4 bases short and J 2 bases short, with 16 bases between. Germline V lookup: CDR1 MGHRA, CDR2 YSYEKL. DNA for the CDR3: TGCGCCAGCAGCCCGGGTGGGCGGGCTCACACAGATACGCAGTATTTT. This encodes CASSPGGRAHTDTQYF.

This clonotype was recorded many times. The chain is built from TRBV20-1 and TRBJ2-3; unclear D gene. The CDR3 runs 11 residues. Deletions cut 5 bases from V and 0 bases from J, with 3 bases between. Germline CDR1 reads DFQATT; CDR2 reads SNEGSKA (reference sequence). CDR3 loop: CSAYSTDTQYF. Written as DNA, the CDR3 is TGCAGTGCTTATAGCACAGATACGCAGTATTTT.

This clonotype came up a few times. The V and J genes are TRBV10-3 and TRBJ2-1; D is possibly TRBD1 or TRBD2 (5 bases each). Trimming took off 7 bases at V and 10 bases at J, with 14 bases between the two ends. The length of the CDR3 is 12 residues. Germline CDR1 ENHRY, CDR2 SYGVKD. CDR3 sequence: CAINRDPEEQFF. The CDR3 nucleotides read TGTGCCATCAATCGGGACCCCGAAGAGCAGTTCTTC.